The 22 T cell receptor beta chains reported below all come from one sample, sequenced in a study of blood T cell repertoires in COVID-19 (dated by TCRdb to about 2020). Receptor amplification or capture employed the immunoSEQ multiplex PCR assay. The source is immuneACCESS, and TCRdb retained only in-frame sequences with V and J called. Part of the clones is not carried over; for the studies checked, unresolved V genes explain less than half of this, and the remainder is unexplained. The sample yields 200,000 to 250,000 clones; about 93% were counted once. Around 1.8% of the sample belongs to the ten largest clones. The specimen was PBMCs or T cells enriched from blood (not recorded which). The receptors shown here come from a woman between 18 and 29 years old who had recovered from COVID-19.

The V and J genes are TRBV7-2 and TRBJ2-7; D is uncertain. CDR3 size: 13 residues. In germline, CDR1 is SGHTA, CDR2 FQGNSA. V was clipped by 0 bases and J by 6 bases, with 9 bases between them. The CDR3 DNA is TGTGCCAGCAGCTTAGCCGGCGGTGTCGAGCAGTACTTC. Its translation: CASSLAGGVEQYF.

The chain has TRBV2 and TRBJ2-7; TRBD1 might be the D (5 bases). Germline-derived CDR1 and CDR2 are SNHLY and FYNNEI. This CDR3 contains 12 residues. The V end was cut by 8 bases, the J end by 5 bases, with 13 bases between. The CDR3 nucleotides read TGTGCCAGCGCATTTGAAGGGGACGAGCAGTACTTC. Its protein product is CASAFEGDEQYF.

The chain carries TRBV5-6 and TRBJ2-7, with 9 bases that match TRBD1. The ends lost 2 bases at V and 6 bases at J; junction bases unmatched: 6. The length of the CDR3 is 14 residues. Germline CDR1 is SGHDT and CDR2 is YYEEEE. This chain's CDR3 is CASSFGTGNAEQYF. The CDR3 bases are TGTGCCAGCAGCTTCGGGACAGGGAACGCCGAGCAGTACTTC.

The chain's CDR3 is CASSLDRALYGYTF. CDR3 in DNA: TGTGCCAGCAGCTTAGACAGGGCGCTCTATGGCTACACCTTC. The rearrangement links TRBV7-2 to TRBJ1-2; a possible D gene is TRBD1 (6 bases). The germline CDR1 and CDR2 sequences are SGHTA and FQGNSA. V lost 1 base and J 4 bases, leaving 10 bases between the germline ends. The CDR3 is 14 amino acids.

The chain joins TRBV18 to TRBJ2-3; 12 bases align to TRBD2. The CDR3 is made up of 17 amino acids. Germline CDR1 is KGHSH and CDR2 is LQKENI. V dropped 4 bases and J dropped 4; count of bases not matched to a gene: 9. The CDR3 is CASSQTTSGREADTQYF. The CDR3 DNA follows: TGTGCCAGCTCACAAACGACTAGCGGGAGAGAGGCAGATACGCAGTATTTT.

DNA for the CDR3: TGTGCCAGCATTTCCCAGGGGACAACTAATGAAAAACTGTTTTTT. Translated, it gives CASISQGTTNEKLFF. The V gene is TRBV2, the J gene TRBJ1-4, with a tentative D call TRBD1 (6 bases). Germline lookup yields CDR1 SNHLY and CDR2 FYNNEI. The CDR3 covers 15 residues. Trimming took 7 bases from V and 0 from J, leaving 12 bases between them.

The genes are TRBV4-1 and TRBJ1-4; TRBD1 aligns across 7 bases. Germline-derived CDR1 and CDR2 are MGHRA and YSYEKL. V shed 3 bases, J shed 4 bases, and the junction held 8 bases outside the gene matches. This CDR3 is 16 amino acids long. CDR3 sequence: CASSQISGGINEKLFF. The DNA of the CDR3 is TGCGCCAGCAGCCAGATCTCAGGGGGAATTAATGAAAAACTGTTTTTT.

V and J are TRBV7-6 and TRBJ2-1; 7 bases match TRBD2. With V trimmed by 5 bases and J by 5 bases, 6 bases remained unmatched. The CDR3 is made up of 14 amino acids. The germline V gene has CDR1 SGHVS and CDR2 FNYEAQ. The chain's CDR3 is CASSGGSGNNEQFF. CDR3 in DNA: TGTGCCAGCAGCGGCGGGAGTGGTAACAATGAGCAGTTCTTC.

This clone showed up many times. The genes are TRBV13 and TRBJ2-7; 9 bases align to TRBD1. The CDR3 sequence is 18 residues long. CDR1 and CDR2 (germline): PRHDT, FYEKMQ (reference sequence). V lost 2 bases to trimming and J lost 2 bases; unmatched junction nucleotides: 13. In DNA form, the CDR3 reads TGTGCCAGCAGCTTAACCCTGGACAGGGGCTCCCCTACCTACGAGCAGTACTTC. Protein sequence: CASSLTLDRGSPTYEQYF.

This chain joins TRBV2 and TRBJ1-5, with D maybe TRBD1 (6 bases). Germline-derived CDR1 and CDR2 are SNHLY and FYNNEI. Between the trimmed V and J ends, which lost 8 bases and 3 bases, there was a span of 8 bases. The CDR3 covers 12 residues. CDR3 nucleotides: TGTGCCAGCGGACAGCTCAATCAGCCCCAGCATTTT. Its translation: CASGQLNQPQHF.

This chain joins TRBV28 and TRBJ1-2; possibly TRBD1 for D (6 bases). Germline CDR1 MDHEN, CDR2 SYDVKM. V was cut by 2 bases and J by 3 bases, with 13 bases left in between. This CDR3 region has 15 residues. CDR3 sequence (DNA): TGTGCCAGCAGTTTACTCCGGACAGTTGACTATGGCTACACCTTC. Translating it yields CASSLLRTVDYGYTF.

CDR3 residues: CASSLTRSSYNEQFF. The CDR3 coding sequence is TGTGCCAGCAGCCTAACTAGGAGCTCCTACAATGAGCAGTTCTTC. V and J are TRBV7-2 and TRBJ2-1; a possible D gene is TRBD2 (5 bases). This CDR3 is 15 amino acids long. V gave up 5 bases and J gave up 0 bases, with 11 bases separating them. Germline V gives CDR1 SGHTA, CDR2 FQGNSA.

The chain employs TRBV6-5 and TRBJ1-4, with unresolved D. The V gene's germline CDR1 is MNHEY and CDR2 SVGAGI. The CDR3 is 15 residues long. V lost 6 bases to trimming and J lost 0 bases, with 11 bases between them. Here the CDR3 DNA reads TGTGCCAGCAGCCCGGGAGTTGCAACTAATGAAAAACTGTTTTTT. This encodes CASSPGVATNEKLFF.

CDR3 in DNA: TGTGCCAGCAGCGGTATAAGTAGCGGGAGGTTGGATGAGCAGTTCTTC. It translates to CASSGISSGRLDEQFF. This rearrangement joins TRBV9 to TRBJ2-1, with TRBD2 matching over 10 bases. The ends lost 3 bases at V and 8 bases at J; junction bases unmatched: 11. Germline CDR1 reads SGDLS; CDR2 reads YYNGEE. The CDR3 runs 16 residues. Complete variable domain (other parts from reference TRBV9 and TRBJ2-1): DSGVTQTPKHLITATGQRVTLRCSPRSGDLSVYWYQQSLDQGLQFLIQYYNGEERAKGNILERFSAQQFPDLHSELNLSSLELGDSALYFCASSGISSGRLDEQFFGPGTRLTVL.

This clone showed up just once. The chain joins TRBV11-2 to TRBJ1-1; no clear D gene. There are 14 residues in the CDR3. V lost 0 bases, J lost 7 bases, and 12 bases lay in between. Germline-derived CDR1 and CDR2 are SGHAT and FQNNGV. The CDR3 loop reads CASSLESLFNEAFF. In DNA, the CDR3 is TGTGCCAGCAGCTTAGAAAGCCTGTTTAATGAAGCTTTCTTT.

The chain couples TRBV12-3 or TRBV12-4 to TRBJ2-7; TRBD1 is a possible D gene (6 bases). V dropped 6 bases and J dropped 2 bases, with 11 bases sitting between them. The CDR3 has 13 residues. The CDR3 reads CASRMGHAYEQYF. DNA of the CDR3: TGTGCCAGCAGGATGGGACATGCCTACGAGCAGTACTTC.

In DNA form, the CDR3 reads TGTGCCAGCAGTCGGACAGGTCACAATCAGCCCCAGCATTTT. Its protein product is CASSRTGHNQPQHF. The chain carries TRBV27 and TRBJ1-5; 7 nucleotides match TRBD1. Per the germline V gene, CDR1 is MNHEY and CDR2 is SMNVEV (reference sequence). This CDR3 spans 14 amino acids. Germline trimming cut 5 bases from V and 3 bases from J; bases unmatched to any gene: 4.

The chain couples TRBV7-9 to TRBJ2-7; no reliable D call. The length of the CDR3 is 14 residues. Germline CDR1 is SEHNR and CDR2 is FQNEAQ (reference sequence). Between the trimmed V and J ends, which lost 1 base and 5 bases, there was a span of 12 bases. The CDR3 protein is CASSLVLRSHEQYF. The CDR3 DNA follows: TGTGCCAGCAGCTTAGTCTTGAGGAGCCACGAGCAGTACTTC.

This clone has a single count. The V call is TRBV10-3, the J call TRBJ2-1, with 9 nucleotides matching TRBD2. This CDR3 is 18 amino acids long. With 6 bases clipped from V and 8 bases from J, the junction kept 20 bases outside the gene matches. Germline-derived CDR1 and CDR2 are ENHRY and SYGVKD. CDR3 in amino acids: CAISDSLGQAGGPHEQFF. CDR3 nucleotide sequence: TGTGCCATCAGCGACTCCTTAGGGCAGGCGGGAGGGCCCCATGAGCAGTTCTTC.

This chain joins TRBV29-1 and TRBJ1-2; TRBD1 might be the D (6 bases). Trimming took off 3 bases at V and 4 bases at J, with 12 bases between the two ends. The CDR3 totals 13 residues. In germline, CDR1 is SQVTM, CDR2 ANQGSEA. CDR3 loop: CSVEPRGTYGYTF. For the CDR3, the DNA is TGCAGCGTTGAGCCCAGGGGAACCTATGGCTACACCTTC.

This chain joins TRBV7-2 and TRBJ1-1; D remains unclear. With 5 bases removed from V and 10 bases from J, the gap between germline ends came to 17 bases. Germline CDR1 and CDR2: SGHTA and FQGNSA. The CDR3 sequence is 13 residues long. The CDR3 loop reads CASSTRLQEGAFF. CDR3 sequence (DNA): TGTGCCAGCAGCACCCGTTTGCAGGAGGGAGCTTTCTTT.

This chain connects TRBV21-1 to TRBJ1-3; no check of the table's D call, TRBD1, against the DNA was made. TRBV21-1 is annotated as a pseudogene. The CDR3 has 18 residues. The CDR3 DNA follows: TGTGCCAGCAGCGCACTCGAGACAGGGGACTACTCTGGAAACACCATATATTTT. Translated: CASSALETGDYSGNTIYF.